This is a list of T cell receptor beta chains from one sample in a study of T cells in Graves' hyperthyroidism and ophthalmopathy. One entry per CDR3 protein results from TCRdb running MiXCR on the multiplex PCR reads. The repertoire includes about 560,000 distinct CDR3 sequences, about 15% of them detected once, and under 7.5% sits in the top ten. What was sequenced was blood. The receptor set was obtained from a woman aged 30 to 39 with Graves' hyperthyroidism. Both conserved end residues are part of each CDR3. D genes are given only for firm matches. Clone size is shown for a subset of rows, as once, few, many or a class of expanded clone.

many	TRBV2	TRBJ1-1	-	CASTHWGTGAEAFF	TGTGCCAGCACCCATTGGGGGACCGGGGCTGAAGCTTTCTTT
many	TRBV11-2	TRBJ2-7	TRBD2	CASTTGLAAVLYF	TGTGCCAGCACCACCGGACTAGCCGCCGTCCTATACTTC
many	TRBV2	TRBJ2-3	-	CASSEGQGGTDTQYF	TGTGCCAGCAGTGAGGGGCAGGGTGGGACAGATACGCAGTATTTT
few	TRBV24-1	TRBJ2-2	TRBD1	CATSDFTGVGAGELFF	TGTGCCACCAGTGATTTTACAGGGGTGGGTGCCGGGGAGCTGTTTTTT
-	TRBV5-6	TRBJ1-1	-	CASSLDGKAFF	TGTGCCAGCAGCTTGGATGGTAAAGCTTTCTTT
many	TRBV7-2	TRBJ2-1	TRBD1	CASRRTGRNYNEQFF	TGTGCCAGCAGGCGGACAGGGAGAAACTACAATGAGCAGTTCTTC
-	TRBV19	TRBJ1-1	-	CASSNPVGLRNTEAFF	TGTGCCAGTAGCAACCCCGTGGGCTTAAGGAACACTGAAGCTTTCTTT
-	TRBV24-1	TRBJ2-1	-	CATSVLGQINEQFF	TGTGCCACCAGTGTTTTAGGGCAGATCAATGAGCAGTTCTTC
many	TRBV7-3	TRBJ2-3	-	CASSLGVPDTQYF	TGTGCCAGCAGCTTGGGGGTGCCAGATACGCAGTATTTT
many	TRBV10-3	TRBJ2-5	-	CAISESQGTIIQETQYF	TGTGCCATCAGTGAGTCTCAGGGGACTATCATACAAGAGACCCAGTACTTC
many	TRBV28	TRBJ2-7	-	CASSFTGLPNTYEQYF	TGTGCCAGCAGTTTTACAGGGCTCCCGAACACCTACGAGCAGTACTTC
few	TRBV27	TRBJ2-1	TRBD2	CASIPRRESPEQFF	TGTGCCAGCATCCCTCGGCGGGAGAGTCCTGAGCAGTTCTTC
many	TRBV3-1	TRBJ1-4	-	CASSQDMKTEYIEKLFF	TGTGCCAGCAGCCAAGACATGAAGACAGAATATATTGAAAAACTGTTTTTT
-	TRBV29-1	TRBJ1-2	-	CSVEGRTGTYGYTF	TGCAGCGTTGAAGGTCGAACAGGGACCTATGGCTACACCTTC
-	TRBV7-9	TRBJ1-5	-	CASSLFGSQPQHF	TGTGCCAGCAGCCTCTTTGGGTCTCAGCCCCAGCATTTT
-	TRBV27	TRBJ1-2	TRBD1	CASSPGTALGGYGYTF	TGTGCCAGCAGTCCCGGGACAGCCTTGGGGGGCTATGGCTACACCTTC
many	TRBV13	TRBJ2-1	-	CASRRDQYNEQFF	TGTGCCAGTAGGAGGGACCAGTACAATGAGCAGTTCTTC
many	TRBV4-1	TRBJ2-5	TRBD2	CASSQDTAGEMETQYF	TGCGCCAGCAGCCAAGATACCGCGGGAGAGATGGAGACCCAGTACTTC
-	TRBV25-1	TRBJ2-1	-	CASTRTTIDNEQFF	TGTGCCAGCACACGGACTACAATAGACAATGAGCAGTTCTTC
many	TRBV5-1	TRBJ1-4	-	CASSWGPRTSNEKLFF	TGCGCCAGCAGCTGGGGTCCCAGGACGTCTAATGAAAAACTGTTTTTT
few	TRBV14	TRBJ2-1	-	CASSQSRAVYNEQFF	TGTGCCAGCAGCCAATCACGGGCGGTGTACAATGAGCAGTTCTTC
few	TRBV7-3	TRBJ2-1	TRBD2	CASSLTSGRASYNEQFF	TGTGCCAGCAGCTTGACTAGCGGGAGGGCCTCCTACAATGAGCAGTTCTTC
-	TRBV12-3/TRBV12-4	TRBJ2-5	TRBD1	CASSSGQDQETQYF	TGTGCCAGCAGTTCAGGACAGGACCAAGAGACCCAGTACTTC
many	TRBV29-1	TRBJ2-7	-	CSVEWGYPYEQYF	TGCAGCGTTGAATGGGGTTACCCCTACGAGCAGTACTTC
many	TRBV6-1	TRBJ1-1	-	CASSSGRRNTEAFF	TGTGCCAGCAGCTCCGGACGGAGGAACACTGAAGCTTTCTTT
many	TRBV7-9	TRBJ2-3	-	CASSLQDVGGTDTQYF	TGTGCCAGCAGCTTACAAGACGTCGGCGGCACAGATACGCAGTATTTT
many	TRBV29-1	TRBJ1-1	TRBD1	CSIIGQGAEAFF	TGCAGCATAATAGGACAGGGAGCTGAAGCTTTCTTT
-	TRBV27	TRBJ2-1	TRBD2	CASSLRLAGATTNEQFF	TGTGCCAGCAGTCTTCGACTAGCGGGAGCTACAACAAATGAGCAGTTCTTC
-	TRBV18	TRBJ1-6	-	CASSRNREGYSPLHF	TGTGCCAGCTCACGGAATAGGGAAGGGTATTCACCCCTCCACTTT
many	TRBV11-1	TRBJ2-3	-	CASSFRRTTDTQYF	TGTGCCAGCAGCTTTCGGAGAACCACAGATACGCAGTATTTT
-	TRBV7-2	TRBJ1-3	-	CASSLDNSGNTIYF	TGTGCCAGCAGCTTGGACAACTCTGGAAACACCATATATTTT
many	TRBV20-1	TRBJ2-7	TRBD1	CSAIRGYEQYF	TGCAGTGCTATCAGGGGGTACGAGCAGTACTTC
-	TRBV3-2	TRBJ2-7	-	CASSQGRAGGPGEQYF	TGTGCCAGCAGCCAAGGACGGGCGGGAGGGCCGGGCGAGCAGTACTTC
-	TRBV9	TRBJ2-3	TRBD1	CASSFSQGAPTDTQYF	TGTGCCAGCAGCTTTTCACAGGGGGCCCCCACAGATACGCAGTATTTT
many	TRBV5-1	TRBJ1-4	TRBD1	CASSLGPGTGKGWEKLFF	TGCGCCAGCAGCTTGGGTCCCGGGACAGGGAAAGGATGGGAAAAACTGTTTTTT
many	TRBV20-1	TRBJ2-1	-	CRASFGHEQFF	TGCAGAGCTTCCTTTGGCCATGAGCAGTTCTTC
-	TRBV7-9	TRBJ1-3	-	CASNLSGPRGQPGNTIYF	TGTGCCAGCAACTTAAGTGGTCCCAGGGGACAACCTGGAAACACCATATATTTT
few	TRBV2	TRBJ2-7	TRBD2	CASSVSSGENYEQYF	TGTGCCAGCAGTGTATCTAGCGGGGAGAACTACGAGCAGTACTTC
-	TRBV19	TRBJ2-5	-	CASGGGMGTQYF	TGTGCCAGCGGGGGCGGGATGGGGACCCAGTACTTC
-	TRBV19	TRBJ2-2	-	CASSIFRRNTGELFF	TGTGCCAGTAGTATATTTCGTAGGAACACCGGGGAGCTGTTTTTT
-	TRBV20-1	TRBJ2-1	TRBD2	CSADPLAGSYNEQFF	TGCAGTGCTGACCCCCTAGCGGGCTCCTACAATGAGCAGTTCTTC
-	TRBV19	TRBJ2-2	TRBD2	CASKTSGGTGELFF	TGTGCCAGTAAAACTAGCGGGGGGACCGGGGAGCTGTTTTTT
many	TRBV24-1	TRBJ2-3	TRBD2	CATRGGSTDTQYF	TGTGCCACCAGGGGGGGGAGCACAGATACGCAGTATTTT
few	TRBV4-1	TRBJ2-7	TRBD2	CASSQEGLAGLYEQYF	TGCGCCAGCAGCCAAGAAGGACTAGCGGGTTTGTACGAGCAGTACTTC
many	TRBV27	TRBJ2-6	-	CASSLSGTGANVLTF	TGTGCCAGCAGTTTATCAGGGACTGGGGCCAACGTCCTGACTTTC
many	TRBV20-1	TRBJ2-1	-	CSASSYRLESSYNEQFF	TGCAGTGCTAGTTCTTACCGGTTGGAGAGCTCCTACAATGAGCAGTTCTTC
many	TRBV30	TRBJ2-1	-	CAWSERVRNEQFF	TGTGCCTGGAGTGAGCGGGTTCGCAATGAGCAGTTCTTC
-	TRBV2	TRBJ1-5	-	CASRLTGGHNQPQHF	TGTGCCAGCAGACTAACCGGAGGACACAATCAGCCCCAGCATTTT
-	TRBV30	TRBJ2-5	-	CAWEASYEETQYF	TGTGCCTGGGAGGCTAGCTATGAGGAGACCCAGTACTTC